This paragraph covers one TCR beta chain sequence. The target antigen is unknown. This sample includes further DNA sequences coding for the same CDR3. The table came from immunoSEQ multiplex PCR; TCRdb's copy has only in-frame clones and leaves some out. Of roughly 700,000 clones listed, less than 85% are singletons. The source of the sample is a study of shared clonotypes between healthy human individuals. About the research overall: The donor pool was made up of a couple of women and a few men aged 18 to 49. Notes on the study in general: The represented genetic and exposure-history diversity was limited by the small number of donors. Unshared clonotypes carried lower generation probabilities than those common to all four donors. A few donors held around 5% of naive CD4 clonotypes in common.

Germline values: CDR1 SEHNR, CDR2 FQNEAQ (reference sequence). The CDR3 is made up of 18 amino acids. The V segment lost 1 base and the J segment 10 bases; nucleotides outside the gene matches: 15. The chain is built from TRBV7-9 and TRBJ2-2; 10 bases align to TRBD2. The specimen sequenced was memory CD4+ T cells sorted from blood. As to subset: CD45RA-negative fraction. The receptor's source is a woman in her twenties or thirties in good health. CDR3 coding DNA: TGTGCCAGCAGCTTAGGAACCACTCCGGGACTAGCGCCAGCGGAGCTGTTTTTT. Translation gives CASSLGTTPGLAPAELFF.